This TCR beta chain was documented in a study of beta chain features in type 1 diabetes. Central memory, naive, regulatory and stem cell-like memory CD4+ cells were sorted by CD45RO/CCR7/CD25/CD127/CD95/CD27. Reverse transcription of all isolated RNA meant that expressed TCRB transcripts were sequenced. Sequencing of naive, central memory and regulatory T cell samples gave an average of roughly 3.4 million reads. Only in-frame clones appear in the TCRdb table, and some are missing; sequencing was by immunoSEQ multiplex PCR. The sample has 300,000 to 350,000 clones; roughly 8% are singletons. Sequences were obtained from central memory CD4+ T cells from blood. This receptor was obtained from a young woman in good health.

The CDR3 bases are TGTGCCAGCAGTAGGGGCCACGAGCAGTACTTC. This codes for CASSRGHEQYF. J is TRBJ2-7 and V is TRBV6-5, with D possibly TRBD1 on 5 matching bases. This CDR3 is built from 11 residues. Germline V gene lookup returns CDR1 MNHEY and CDR2 SVGAGI. Trimming took off 5 bases at V and 5 bases at J, with 7 bases between the two ends.